This is a list of T cell receptor beta chains from one sample in a study of beta chain features in type 1 diabetes. Only in-frame clones appear in the TCRdb table, and some are missing; sequencing was by immunoSEQ multiplex PCR. Of 300,000 to 400,000 clones in the sample, 7% to 9% were seen once. Sequencing was done on a sample of central memory CD4+ T cells from blood. These receptors came from a woman under 30 in good health. CDR3s include the opening cysteine and the closing phenylalanine or tryptophan. Fields, in order: CDR3 DNA, CDR3 protein, CDR3 length, J gene, clone size, V gene, D gene. D genes are given only for firm matches. Clone sizes are given selectively: once, few, many, or a class where the clone is expanded.

TGTGCCAGCAGCAAAGGGTCCGCTGGGCAGGGGAGGGAGACCCAGTACTTC,CASSKGSAGQGRETQYF,17,TRBJ2-5,few,TRBV21-1,NA
TGTGCCAGCAGTTTTTTGGGACAGGGGACCTACGAGCAGTACTTC,CASSFLGQGTYEQYF,15,TRBJ2-7,few,TRBV28,TRBD1
TGTGCCATCAGTGAGAAATCGACAGGCAGCTCCTACAATGAGCAGTTCTTC,CAISEKSTGSSYNEQFF,17,TRBJ2-1,NA,TRBV10-3,NA
TGTGCCAGCAGCCAAGAATCAAGGAACACAGATACGCAGTATTTT,CASSQESRNTDTQYF,15,TRBJ2-3,few,TRBV4-2,NA
TGTGCCAGCAGTTACTCGAAGGAGCAGTTCTTC,CASSYSKEQFF,11,TRBJ2-1,NA,TRBV6-6,NA
TGTGCAAGTCGCTTAGCACAATTACAGGGCAATCAGCCCCAGCATTTT,CASRLAQLQGNQPQHF,16,TRBJ1-5,NA,TRBV12-2,NA
TGTGCCAGCAGTTCCCAGGGATACACAGATACGCAGTATTTT,CASSSQGYTDTQYF,14,TRBJ2-3,many,TRBV2,NA
TGTGCCAGCTCACTGCCCGGGAGAGCTGTCGGGGAGACCCAGTACTTC,CASSLPGRAVGETQYF,16,TRBJ2-5,many,TRBV18,NA
TGTGCCAGCAGCGTTGTAGCGGGACTCAACAATGAGCAGTTCTTC,CASSVVAGLNNEQFF,15,TRBJ2-1,many,TRBV9,TRBD2
TGTGCCAGCAGGGACAGGCAAGAGACCCAGTACTTC,CASRDRQETQYF,12,TRBJ2-5,NA,TRBV6-1,TRBD1
TGTGCCAGCAGCTTAGCACTTAGCGGGAGGGCCGGATACGAGCAGTACTTC,CASSLALSGRAGYEQYF,17,TRBJ2-7,many,TRBV7-2,TRBD2
TGTGCCAGCAGCTTAGTAGCGGAAACAGATACGCAGTATTTT,CASSLVAETDTQYF,14,TRBJ2-3,few,TRBV7-2,NA
TGTGCCAGCAGCATCGGGACAGGGATGTACACTGAAGCTTTCTTT,CASSIGTGMYTEAFF,15,TRBJ1-1,few,TRBV5-8,TRBD1
TGCAGCGTTGGGGGAGACACAGATACGCAGTATTTT,CSVGGDTDTQYF,12,TRBJ2-3,many,TRBV29-1,NA
TGTGCCAGCAGCCTAGGGGTTACAGATACGCAGTATTTT,CASSLGVTDTQYF,13,TRBJ2-3,few,TRBV7-9,NA
TGTGCCACCAGCAGAGGCGGGAATTCCTACGAGCAGTACTTC,CATSRGGNSYEQYF,14,TRBJ2-7,many,TRBV15,NA
TGTGCCAGCAGTCCGGGACAGTTCAATCAGCCCCAGCATTTT,CASSPGQFNQPQHF,14,TRBJ1-5,few,TRBV6-5,TRBD1
TGTGCCAGCAGCAGTTTGTACAATGAGCAGTTCTTC,CASSSLYNEQFF,12,TRBJ2-1,few,TRBV2,NA
TGTGCCAGCAGCGTACTGGGGTCCACTGAAGCTTTCTTT,CASSVLGSTEAFF,13,TRBJ1-1,few,TRBV9,NA
TGTGCCAGCAGTGTGCAGGGGGCCGAGACCCAGTACTTC,CASSVQGAETQYF,13,TRBJ2-5,NA,TRBV28,TRBD1
TGTGCCAGCAGAAACAGAGAGAGTCAGCCCCAGCATTTT,CASRNRESQPQHF,13,TRBJ1-5,NA,TRBV2,NA
TGCAGCGTTAGCGGGACTAGCGGGAGGCCCGGATACCAAGAGACCCAGTACTTC,CSVSGTSGRPGYQETQYF,18,TRBJ2-5,NA,TRBV29-1,TRBD2
TGTGCCAGCAGCCAAGGGCAGCGTATGGTTCAGTACTTC,CASSQGQRMVQYF,13,TRBJ2-4,NA,TRBV4-2,NA
TGTGCCAGCACCCGGGGACAGGGGCCCGGGGAGCTGTTTTTT,CASTRGQGPGELFF,14,TRBJ2-2,few,TRBV6-6,TRBD1
TGTGCCAGCAGCACCTGGGCGGGAGGTACAGATACGCAGTATTTT,CASSTWAGGTDTQYF,15,TRBJ2-3,NA,TRBV7-2,TRBD2
TGTGCCAGCAGTCAGGTCGGCGAGCAGTACTTC,CASSQVGEQYF,11,TRBJ2-7,few,TRBV6-5,NA
TGTGCCAGCAGCTCTTGGAGAGATCAGCCCCAGCATTTT,CASSSWRDQPQHF,13,TRBJ1-5,few,TRBV7-9,NA
TGTGCCAGCAGCTTGGGCGGCACCTCCTACAATGAGCAGTTCTTC,CASSLGGTSYNEQFF,15,TRBJ2-1,few,TRBV7-9,NA
TGTGCCAGCAGTTTTACGACTACGATGGGTAGGGGAGAGTACTTC,CASSFTTTMGRGEYF,15,TRBJ2-7,NA,TRBV28,NA
TGTGCCAGCAGATCAGACGGTTTATCCGGGGAGCTGTTTTTT,CASRSDGLSGELFF,14,TRBJ2-2,NA,TRBV7-2,NA
TGTGCCAGCAGTGACCGAGGGAGGGGTTACGAGCAGTACTTC,CASSDRGRGYEQYF,14,TRBJ2-7,few,TRBV6-1,TRBD2
TGTGCCAGCAGCCAAGATGGAACAGGGTACAATGAGCAGTTCTTC,CASSQDGTGYNEQFF,15,TRBJ2-1,NA,TRBV4-2,NA
TGTGCCAGCAGTCCTTGGCGGGGCACAGATACGCAGTATTTT,CASSPWRGTDTQYF,14,TRBJ2-3,NA,TRBV28,NA
TGTGCCAGCAGCTTCATAGCGGGAGTATCCTACGAGCAGTACTTC,CASSFIAGVSYEQYF,15,TRBJ2-7,few,TRBV7-2,TRBD2
TGTGCCAGCAGTGAACAGATCGACGAGCAGTACTTC,CASSEQIDEQYF,12,TRBJ2-7,NA,TRBV6-1,NA
TGTGTCTCGCGAGGGACTAGCGGGGACTACAATGAGCAGTTCTTC,CVSRGTSGDYNEQFF,15,TRBJ2-1,few,TRBV7-9,TRBD2
TGCAGTTTTACAGAGAACACTGAAGCTTTCTTT,CSFTENTEAFF,11,TRBJ1-1,few,TRBV20-1,NA
TGTGCCAGTAGTAATAAGGTAGATCAGCCCCAGCATTTT,CASSNKVDQPQHF,13,TRBJ1-5,NA,TRBV19,NA
TGTGCCAGCAGCTTAGGACAGCGGGAGAAAGCTTTCTTT,CASSLGQREKAFF,13,TRBJ1-1,few,TRBV11-2,NA
TGCGCCAGCAGCTTGATTGGAGGGCCGGGCTACGAGCAGTACTTC,CASSLIGGPGYEQYF,15,TRBJ2-7,many,TRBV5-1,NA
TGTGCCAGCAGTCTACCCAGCGGAGGGAACTACAATGAGCAGTTCTTC,CASSLPSGGNYNEQFF,16,TRBJ2-1,few,TRBV28,NA
TGTGCCAGCAGTTTTGGGCTCGATCAGCCCCAGCATTTT,CASSFGLDQPQHF,13,TRBJ1-5,NA,TRBV6-6,NA
TGTGCCAGCAGACGTAAAGCATCAGGGGCCGGGGAGCTGTTTTTT,CASRRKASGAGELFF,15,TRBJ2-2,few,TRBV6-5,NA
TGTGCCAGCAGCGGAGGGACTAGCGGGAGCTCCTACAATGAGCAGTTCTTC,CASSGGTSGSSYNEQFF,17,TRBJ2-1,NA,TRBV5-4,TRBD2
TGTGCCAGTAGTGGGCTCTACGAGCAGTACTTC,CASSGLYEQYF,11,TRBJ2-7,NA,TRBV19,NA
TGTGCCAGCAGCCTCAGGGGAAGGCTGAACACTGAAGCTTTCTTT,CASSLRGRLNTEAFF,15,TRBJ1-1,NA,TRBV6-5,NA
TGTGCCAGCAGCTTGGGCAGGGGCTACGAGCAGTACTTC,CASSLGRGYEQYF,13,TRBJ2-7,few,TRBV7-9,NA
TGTGCCATCAGTGAGGATCCTTGGACTTGGGCGCGTGATGGCTACACCTTC,CAISEDPWTWARDGYTF,17,TRBJ1-2,few,TRBV10-3,NA
TGTGCCGGAGGATTGGGGGATACGCAGTATTTT,CAGGLGDTQYF,11,TRBJ2-3,many,TRBV2,NA
TGTGCCAGCAGCGGGACAGGGAGCTACGAGCAGTACTTC,CASSGTGSYEQYF,13,TRBJ2-7,NA,TRBV11-2,TRBD1
TGCGCCAGCAGTGACTGGGGGGCGAACACCGGGGAGCTGTTTTTT,CASSDWGANTGELFF,15,TRBJ2-2,few,TRBV10-1,NA
TGTGCCAGCAGCCAGCCCTTACGACTAGCGACGATCAATGAGCAGTTCTTC,CASSQPLRLATINEQFF,17,TRBJ2-1,NA,TRBV27,TRBD2
TGTGCCATCAGTGTCCCCTCGCGAGGCTACGAGCAGTACTTC,CAISVPSRGYEQYF,14,TRBJ2-7,NA,TRBV10-3,NA
TGTGCCAGCAGCGCTAGGAGGAGGAACACTGAAGCTTTCTTT,CASSARRRNTEAFF,14,TRBJ1-1,NA,TRBV5-6,NA
TGTGCCAGCAGCCCCAATCCTGTAGGAGATACGCAGTATTTT,CASSPNPVGDTQYF,14,TRBJ2-3,NA,TRBV7-2,NA